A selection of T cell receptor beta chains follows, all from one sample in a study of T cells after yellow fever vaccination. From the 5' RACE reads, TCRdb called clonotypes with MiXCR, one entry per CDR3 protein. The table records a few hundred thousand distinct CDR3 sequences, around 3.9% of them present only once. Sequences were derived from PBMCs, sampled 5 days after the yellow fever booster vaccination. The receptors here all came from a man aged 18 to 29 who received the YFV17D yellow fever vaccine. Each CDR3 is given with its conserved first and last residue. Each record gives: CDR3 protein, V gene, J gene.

cdr3_aa: CASSLIDRGHSPLHF
v_call: TRBV5-1
j_call: TRBJ1-6

cdr3_aa: CSEYRLGEPGNTIYF
v_call: TRBV20-1
j_call: TRBJ1-3

cdr3_aa: CASSLSAPNYGYTF
v_call: TRBV5-1
j_call: TRBJ1-2

cdr3_aa: CASSVEGSGELFF
v_call: TRBV7-2
j_call: TRBJ2-2

cdr3_aa: CASSRGGSPLHF
v_call: TRBV6-1
j_call: TRBJ1-6

cdr3_aa: CASRDRDTGELFF
v_call: TRBV6-4
j_call: TRBJ2-2

cdr3_aa: CASSQDPSVPQETQYF
v_call: TRBV4-1
j_call: TRBJ2-5

cdr3_aa: CASRIRPAGETQYF
v_call: TRBV6-2/TRBV6-3
j_call: TRBJ2-5

cdr3_aa: CASSQGGRQGQETQYF
v_call: TRBV4-3
j_call: TRBJ2-5

cdr3_aa: CASTPTGNTGYTF
v_call: TRBV6-5
j_call: TRBJ1-2

cdr3_aa: CASRTGQSSPLHF
v_call: TRBV6-1
j_call: TRBJ1-6

cdr3_aa: CSARDPGGTGELFF
v_call: TRBV20-1
j_call: TRBJ2-2

cdr3_aa: CASSQEVVLNEQFF
v_call: TRBV4-1
j_call: TRBJ2-1

cdr3_aa: CASSPAVITDTQYF
v_call: TRBV18
j_call: TRBJ2-3

cdr3_aa: CASSPSAFPASTDTQYF
v_call: TRBV18
j_call: TRBJ2-3

cdr3_aa: CASSPPDGVGKLFF
v_call: TRBV3-1
j_call: TRBJ1-4

cdr3_aa: CSARQDRGPGYTF
v_call: TRBV20-1
j_call: TRBJ1-2

cdr3_aa: CASSLYPAATNEKLFF
v_call: TRBV27
j_call: TRBJ1-4

cdr3_aa: CASSVGGGLVNYGYTF
v_call: TRBV9
j_call: TRBJ1-2

cdr3_aa: CASSPTGSDFYNEQFF
v_call: TRBV11-2
j_call: TRBJ2-1

cdr3_aa: CASSHSDRENIQYF
v_call: TRBV5-4
j_call: TRBJ2-4

cdr3_aa: CSALGNTEAFF
v_call: TRBV29-1
j_call: TRBJ1-1

cdr3_aa: CASSAGASGEETQYF
v_call: TRBV9
j_call: TRBJ2-5

cdr3_aa: CASRRLAAYNEQFF
v_call: TRBV2
j_call: TRBJ2-1

cdr3_aa: CASSSASGGFQETQYF
v_call: TRBV13
j_call: TRBJ2-5

cdr3_aa: CASSFRDTGEKLFF
v_call: TRBV5-1
j_call: TRBJ1-4

cdr3_aa: CASSFTRQETQYF
v_call: TRBV7-2
j_call: TRBJ2-5

cdr3_aa: CASGTGSDTQYF
v_call: TRBV7-3
j_call: TRBJ2-3

cdr3_aa: CASSLQGASETQYF
v_call: TRBV28
j_call: TRBJ2-5

cdr3_aa: CASRAWTGTDTQYF
v_call: TRBV6-8
j_call: TRBJ2-3

cdr3_aa: CSARDFLEGGYNEQFF
v_call: TRBV20-1
j_call: TRBJ2-1

cdr3_aa: CASSENVGSQPQHF
v_call: TRBV6-1
j_call: TRBJ1-5

cdr3_aa: CASRPSGDGQPQHF
v_call: TRBV7-9
j_call: TRBJ1-5

cdr3_aa: CASSVRDKIPGETQYF
v_call: TRBV9
j_call: TRBJ2-5

cdr3_aa: CASSQDQDRGFIEKLFF
v_call: TRBV4-2
j_call: TRBJ1-4